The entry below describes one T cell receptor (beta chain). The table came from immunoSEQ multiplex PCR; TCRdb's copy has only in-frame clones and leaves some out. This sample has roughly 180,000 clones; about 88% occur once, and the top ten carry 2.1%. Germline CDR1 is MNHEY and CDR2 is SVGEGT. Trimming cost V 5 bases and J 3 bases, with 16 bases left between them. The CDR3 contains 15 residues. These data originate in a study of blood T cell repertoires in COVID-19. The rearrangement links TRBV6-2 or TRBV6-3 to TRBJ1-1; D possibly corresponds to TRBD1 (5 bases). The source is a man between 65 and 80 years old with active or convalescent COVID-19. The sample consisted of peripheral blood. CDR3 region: CASSNPVTGDTEAFF. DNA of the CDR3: TGTGCCAGCAGTAACCCCGTAACAGGAGACACTGAAGCTTTCTTT.